This T cell receptor beta chain came from a study of T cell repertoires in cytomegalovirus infection. Ten or more counts support this clonotype. TCRdb passed the reads through MiXCR, listing each CDR3 protein once. This sample has 480,000 or so distinct CDR3 sequences, with 11% found just once. The source of this sequence is a human donor in good health (CMV status not recorded). Some clones in this sample may be carry-over from other donors' samples. The source material was PBMCs.

The CDR3 region has the DNA TGTGCCAGCAGCTTAGCGGGGTCAACTAATGAAAAACTGTTTTTT. Translated, it gives CASSLAGSTNEKLFF. The genes are TRBV7-8 and TRBJ1-4; no firm D call. The V and J ends lost 0 bases and 0 bases respectively, with 5 bases between them. CDR1 SGHVS and CDR2 FQNEAQ come from the germline V gene. This CDR3 is 15 amino acids long.